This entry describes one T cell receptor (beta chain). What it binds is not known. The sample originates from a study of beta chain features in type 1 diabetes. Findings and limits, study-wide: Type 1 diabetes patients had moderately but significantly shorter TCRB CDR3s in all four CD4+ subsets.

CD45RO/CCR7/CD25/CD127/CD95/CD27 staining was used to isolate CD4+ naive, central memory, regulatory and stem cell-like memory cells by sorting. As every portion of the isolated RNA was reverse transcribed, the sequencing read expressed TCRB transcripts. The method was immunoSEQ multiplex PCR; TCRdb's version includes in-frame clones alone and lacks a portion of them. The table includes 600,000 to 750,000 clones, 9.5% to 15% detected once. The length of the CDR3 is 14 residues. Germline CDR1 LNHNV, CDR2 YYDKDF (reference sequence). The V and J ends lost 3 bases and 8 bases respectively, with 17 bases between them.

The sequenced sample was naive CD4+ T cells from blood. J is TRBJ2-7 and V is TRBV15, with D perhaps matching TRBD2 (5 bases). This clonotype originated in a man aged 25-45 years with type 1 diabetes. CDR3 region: CATSRAVDLAKQYF. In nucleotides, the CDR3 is TGTGCCACCAGCAGGGCCGTGGACCTAGCAAAGCAGTACTTC.